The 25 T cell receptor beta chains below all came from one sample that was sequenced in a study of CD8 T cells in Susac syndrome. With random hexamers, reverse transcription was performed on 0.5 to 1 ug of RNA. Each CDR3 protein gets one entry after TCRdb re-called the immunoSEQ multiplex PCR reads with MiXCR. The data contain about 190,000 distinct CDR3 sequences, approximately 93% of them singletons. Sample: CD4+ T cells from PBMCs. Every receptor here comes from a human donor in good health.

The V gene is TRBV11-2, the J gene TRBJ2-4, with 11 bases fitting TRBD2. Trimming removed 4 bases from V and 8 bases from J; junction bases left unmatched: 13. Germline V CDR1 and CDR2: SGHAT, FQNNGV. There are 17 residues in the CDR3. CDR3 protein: CASSSMVAGGPRDIQYF. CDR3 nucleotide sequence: TGTGCCAGCAGCTCCATGGTAGCGGGGGGGCCGCGGGACATTCAGTACTTC.

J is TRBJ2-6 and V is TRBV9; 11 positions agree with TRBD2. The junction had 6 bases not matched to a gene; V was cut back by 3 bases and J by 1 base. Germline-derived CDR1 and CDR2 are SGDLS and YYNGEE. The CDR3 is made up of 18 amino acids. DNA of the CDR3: TGTGCCAGCAGCGCGCTAGCGGGGGGTTCGTCTGGGGCCAACGTCCTGACTTTC. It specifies CASSALAGGSSGANVLTF. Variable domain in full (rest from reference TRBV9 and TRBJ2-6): DSGVTQTPKHLITATGQRVTLRCSPRSGDLSVYWYQQSLDQGLQFLIQYYNGEERAKGNILERFSAQQFPDLHSELNLSSLELGDSALYFCASSALAGGSSGANVLTFGAGSRLTVL.

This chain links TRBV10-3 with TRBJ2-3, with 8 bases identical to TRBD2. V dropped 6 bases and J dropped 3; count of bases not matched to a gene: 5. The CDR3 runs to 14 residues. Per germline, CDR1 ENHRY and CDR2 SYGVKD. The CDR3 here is CAISPGLGTDTQYF. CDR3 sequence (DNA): TGTGCCATCAGCCCGGGACTAGGGACAGATACGCAGTATTTT.

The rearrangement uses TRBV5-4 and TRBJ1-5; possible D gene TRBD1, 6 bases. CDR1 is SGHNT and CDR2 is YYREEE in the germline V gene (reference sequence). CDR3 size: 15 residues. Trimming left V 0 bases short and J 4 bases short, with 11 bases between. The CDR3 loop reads CASSLAGGANQPQHF. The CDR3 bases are TGTGCCAGCAGCTTGGCCGGGGGCGCTAATCAGCCCCAGCATTTT.

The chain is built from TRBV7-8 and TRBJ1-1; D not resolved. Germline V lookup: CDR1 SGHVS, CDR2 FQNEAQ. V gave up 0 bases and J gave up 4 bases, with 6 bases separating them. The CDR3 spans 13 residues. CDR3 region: CASSLAGPTEAFF. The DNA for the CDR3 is TGTGCCAGCAGCTTAGCAGGGCCCACTGAAGCTTTCTTT.

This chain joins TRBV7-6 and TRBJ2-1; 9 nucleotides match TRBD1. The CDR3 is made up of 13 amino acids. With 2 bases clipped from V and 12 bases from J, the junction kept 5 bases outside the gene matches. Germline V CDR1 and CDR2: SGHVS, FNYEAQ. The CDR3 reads CASSLNRGQGQFF. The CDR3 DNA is TGTGCCAGCAGCTTAAACAGGGGGCAGGGGCAGTTCTTC.

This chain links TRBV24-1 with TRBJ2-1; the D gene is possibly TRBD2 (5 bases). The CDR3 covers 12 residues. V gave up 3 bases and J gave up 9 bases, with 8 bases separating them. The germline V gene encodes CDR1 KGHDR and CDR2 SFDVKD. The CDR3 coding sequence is TGTGCCACCAGTGATAGGGCGGGTGAGCAGTTCTTC. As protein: CATSDRAGEQFF.

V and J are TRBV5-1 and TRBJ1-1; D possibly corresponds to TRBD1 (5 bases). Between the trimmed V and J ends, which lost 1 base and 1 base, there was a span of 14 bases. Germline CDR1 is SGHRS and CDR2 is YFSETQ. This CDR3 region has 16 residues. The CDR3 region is CASSLYLRGKNTEAFF. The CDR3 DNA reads TGCGCCAGCAGCTTGTACTTACGGGGCAAGAACACTGAAGCTTTCTTT. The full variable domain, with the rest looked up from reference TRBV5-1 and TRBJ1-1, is KAGVTQTPRYLIKTRGQQVTLSCSPISGHRSVSWYQQTPGQGLQFLFEYFSETQRNKGNFPGRFSGRQFSNSRSEMNVSTLELGDSALYLCASSLYLRGKNTEAFFGQGTRLTVV.

The CDR3 loop is CSARGNRFNEKLFF. CDR3 sequence (DNA): TGCAGTGCTAGGGGGAATCGGTTCAATGAAAAACTGTTTTTT. V gene TRBV20-1 combines with J gene TRBJ1-4; no definite D call. Trimming shortened V by 3 bases and J by 5 bases, and 13 bases separated the two germline ends. CDR3 length equals 14 residues. Germline CDR1 and CDR2: DFQATT and SNEGSKA (reference sequence).

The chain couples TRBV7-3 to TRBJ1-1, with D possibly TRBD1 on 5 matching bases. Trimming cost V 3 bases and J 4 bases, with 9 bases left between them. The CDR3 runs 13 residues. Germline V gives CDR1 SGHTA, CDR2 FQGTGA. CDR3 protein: CASSFRVSTEAFF. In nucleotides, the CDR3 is TGTGCCAGCAGCTTCAGGGTGAGCACTGAAGCTTTCTTT.

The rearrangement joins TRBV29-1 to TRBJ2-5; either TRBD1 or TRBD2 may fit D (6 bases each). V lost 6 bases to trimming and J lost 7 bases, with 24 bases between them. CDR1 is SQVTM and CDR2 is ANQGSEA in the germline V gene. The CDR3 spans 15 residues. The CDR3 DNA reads TGCAGCGTAGCCGCGGCGGACAGCGGGTTAAGGACCCAGTACTTC. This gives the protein CSVAAADSGLRTQYF.

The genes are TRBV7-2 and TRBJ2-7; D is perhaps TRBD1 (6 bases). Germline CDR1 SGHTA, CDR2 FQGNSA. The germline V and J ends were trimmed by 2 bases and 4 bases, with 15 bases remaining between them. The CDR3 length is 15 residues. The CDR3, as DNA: TGTGCCAGCAGCTTAAGGTGGGGGCTACCGTACGAGCAGTACTTC. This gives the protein CASSLRWGLPYEQYF.

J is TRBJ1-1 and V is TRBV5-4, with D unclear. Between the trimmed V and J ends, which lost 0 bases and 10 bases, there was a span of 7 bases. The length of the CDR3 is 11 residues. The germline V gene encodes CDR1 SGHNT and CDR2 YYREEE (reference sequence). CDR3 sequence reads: CASSLEGTAFF. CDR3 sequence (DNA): TGTGCCAGCAGCTTGGAGGGAACAGCTTTCTTT.

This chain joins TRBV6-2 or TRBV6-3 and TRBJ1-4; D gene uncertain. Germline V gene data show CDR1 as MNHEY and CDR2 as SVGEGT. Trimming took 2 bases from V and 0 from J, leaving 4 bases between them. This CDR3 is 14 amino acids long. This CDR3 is CASSYGTTNEKLFF. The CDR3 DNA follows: TGTGCCAGCAGTTACGGGACAACTAATGAAAAACTGTTTTTT.

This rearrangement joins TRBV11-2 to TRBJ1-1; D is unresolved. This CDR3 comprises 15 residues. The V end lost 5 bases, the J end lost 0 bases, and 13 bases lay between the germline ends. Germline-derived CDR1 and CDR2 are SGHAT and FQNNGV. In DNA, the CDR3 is TGTGCCAGCAGCCCCCTACCCGGGGTGAACACTGAAGCTTTCTTT. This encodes CASSPLPGVNTEAFF.

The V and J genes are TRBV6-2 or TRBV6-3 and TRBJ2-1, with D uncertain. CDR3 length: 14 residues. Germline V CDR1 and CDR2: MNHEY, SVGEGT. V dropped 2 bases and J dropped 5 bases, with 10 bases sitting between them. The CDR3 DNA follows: TGTGCCAGCAGTTACACCGCCCGAAACAATGAGCAGTTCTTC. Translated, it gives CASSYTARNNEQFF.

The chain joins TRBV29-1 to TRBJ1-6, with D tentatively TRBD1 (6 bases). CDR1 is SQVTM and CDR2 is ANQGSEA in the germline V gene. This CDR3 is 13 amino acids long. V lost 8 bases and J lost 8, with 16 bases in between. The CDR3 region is CSSREDSYSPLHF. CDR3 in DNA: TGCAGCTCCCGAGAGGACAGTTATTCACCCCTCCACTTT.

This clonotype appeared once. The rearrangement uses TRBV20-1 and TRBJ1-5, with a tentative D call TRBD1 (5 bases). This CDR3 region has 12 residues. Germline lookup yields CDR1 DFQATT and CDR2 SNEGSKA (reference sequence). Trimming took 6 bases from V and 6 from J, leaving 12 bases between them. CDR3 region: CSAVVQGQPQHF. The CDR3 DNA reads TGCAGTGCCGTAGTGCAGGGTCAGCCCCAGCATTTT.

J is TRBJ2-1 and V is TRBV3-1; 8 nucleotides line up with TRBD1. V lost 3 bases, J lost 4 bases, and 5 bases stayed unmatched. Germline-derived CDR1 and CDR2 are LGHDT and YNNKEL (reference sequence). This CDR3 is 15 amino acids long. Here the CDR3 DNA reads TGTGCCAGCAGCCAGCCGGGACAGGCTTACAATGAGCAGTTCTTC. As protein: CASSQPGQAYNEQFF.

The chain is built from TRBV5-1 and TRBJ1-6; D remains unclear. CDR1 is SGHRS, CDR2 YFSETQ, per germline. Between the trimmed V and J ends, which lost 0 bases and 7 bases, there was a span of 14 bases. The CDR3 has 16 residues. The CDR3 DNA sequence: TGCGCCAGCAGCTTGGGATCGCGGGCGCGGAATTCACCCCTCCACTTT. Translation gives CASSLGSRARNSPLHF.

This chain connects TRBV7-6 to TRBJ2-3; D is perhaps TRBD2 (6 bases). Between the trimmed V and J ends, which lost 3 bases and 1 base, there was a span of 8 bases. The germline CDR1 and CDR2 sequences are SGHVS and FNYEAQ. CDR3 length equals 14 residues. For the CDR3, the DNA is TGTGCCAGCAGCTTTACGGGGGGCACAGATACGCAGTATTTT. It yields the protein CASSFTGGTDTQYF. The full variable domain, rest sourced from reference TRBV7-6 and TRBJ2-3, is GAGVSQSPRYKVTKRGQDVALRCDPISGHVSLYWYRQALGQGPEFLTYFNYEAQQDKSGLPNDRFSAERPEGSISTLTIQRTEQRDSAMYRCASSFTGGTDTQYFGPGTRLTVL.

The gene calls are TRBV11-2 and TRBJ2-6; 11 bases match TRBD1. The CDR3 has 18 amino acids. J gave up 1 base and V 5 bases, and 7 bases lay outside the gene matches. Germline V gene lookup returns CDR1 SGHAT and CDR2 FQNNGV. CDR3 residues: CASSGQGAAVSGANVLTF. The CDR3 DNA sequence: TGTGCCAGCAGCGGACAGGGGGCGGCTGTTTCTGGGGCCAACGTCCTGACTTTC.

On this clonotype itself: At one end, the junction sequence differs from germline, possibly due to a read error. This CDR3 reads CASSPPAGQETQYF. The CDR3 DNA follows: TGTGCTAGCAGCCCCCCGGCGGGACAAGAGACCCAGTACTTC. This chain uses TRBV7-7 with TRBJ2-5; D perhaps matches TRBD2 (6 bases). The germline V gene encodes CDR1 SSHAT and CDR2 FNYEAQ (reference sequence). The CDR3 is made up of 14 amino acids. Full variable domain (rest looked up from reference TRBV7-7 and TRBJ2-5): GAGVSQSPRYKVTKRGQDVTLRCDPISSHATLYWYQQALGQGPEFLTYFNYEAQPDKSGLPSDRFSAERPEGSISTLTIQRTEQRDSAMYRCASSPPAGQETQYFGPGTRLLVL.

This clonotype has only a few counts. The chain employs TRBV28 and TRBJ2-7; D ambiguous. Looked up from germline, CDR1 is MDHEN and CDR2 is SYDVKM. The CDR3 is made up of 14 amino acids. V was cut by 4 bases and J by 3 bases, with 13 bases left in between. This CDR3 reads CASSSAPEFYEQYV. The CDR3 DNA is TGTGCCAGCAGTTCCGCCCCAGAATTCTACGAGCAGTACGTC.

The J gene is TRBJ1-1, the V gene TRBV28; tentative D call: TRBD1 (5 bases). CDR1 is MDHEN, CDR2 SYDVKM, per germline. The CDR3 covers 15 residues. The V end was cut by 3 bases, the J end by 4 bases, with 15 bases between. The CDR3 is CASSFIGRVPTEAFF. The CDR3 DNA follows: TGTGCCAGCAGTTTCATCGGCAGGGTCCCCACTGAAGCTTTCTTT.